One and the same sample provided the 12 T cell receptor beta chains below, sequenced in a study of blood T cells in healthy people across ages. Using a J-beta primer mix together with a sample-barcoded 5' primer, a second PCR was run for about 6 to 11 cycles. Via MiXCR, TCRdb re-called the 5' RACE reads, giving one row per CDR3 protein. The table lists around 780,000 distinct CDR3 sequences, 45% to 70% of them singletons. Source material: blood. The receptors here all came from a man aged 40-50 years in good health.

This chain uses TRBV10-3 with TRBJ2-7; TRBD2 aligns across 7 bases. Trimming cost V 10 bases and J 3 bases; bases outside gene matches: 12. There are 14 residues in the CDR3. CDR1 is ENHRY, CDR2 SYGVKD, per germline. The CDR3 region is CATLSGIAGYEQYF. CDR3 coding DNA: TGTGCCACACTCAGCGGGATAGCGGGCTACGAGCAGTACTTC.

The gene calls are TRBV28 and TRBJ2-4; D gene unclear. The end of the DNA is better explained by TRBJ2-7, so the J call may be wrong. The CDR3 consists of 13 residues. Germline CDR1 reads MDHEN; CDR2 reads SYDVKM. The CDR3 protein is CASSLYPVYEQYF. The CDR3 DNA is TGTGCCAGCAGTTTATATCCCGTTTACGAGCAGTACTTC.

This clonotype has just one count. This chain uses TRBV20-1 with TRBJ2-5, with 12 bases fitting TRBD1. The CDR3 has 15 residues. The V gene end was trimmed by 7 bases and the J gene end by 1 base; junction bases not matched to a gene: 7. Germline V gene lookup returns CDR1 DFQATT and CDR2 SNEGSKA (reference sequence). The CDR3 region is CSGAPGQGAQETQYF. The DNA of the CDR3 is TGCAGTGGGGCGCCGGGACAGGGGGCCCAAGAGACCCAGTACTTC.

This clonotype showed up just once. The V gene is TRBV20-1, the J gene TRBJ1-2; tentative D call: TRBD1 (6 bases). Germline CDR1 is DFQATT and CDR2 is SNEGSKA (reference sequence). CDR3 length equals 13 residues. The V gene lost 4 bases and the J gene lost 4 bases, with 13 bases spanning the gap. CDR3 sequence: CSATVDRRYGYTF. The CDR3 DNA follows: TGCAGTGCTACCGTAGACAGGCGCTATGGCTACACCTTC.

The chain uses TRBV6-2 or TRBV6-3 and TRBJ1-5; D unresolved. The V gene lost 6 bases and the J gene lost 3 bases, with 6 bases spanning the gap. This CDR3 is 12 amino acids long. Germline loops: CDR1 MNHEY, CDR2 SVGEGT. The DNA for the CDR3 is TGTGCCAGCAGGTTTGACAATCAGCCCCAGCATTTT. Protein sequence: CASRFDNQPQHF.

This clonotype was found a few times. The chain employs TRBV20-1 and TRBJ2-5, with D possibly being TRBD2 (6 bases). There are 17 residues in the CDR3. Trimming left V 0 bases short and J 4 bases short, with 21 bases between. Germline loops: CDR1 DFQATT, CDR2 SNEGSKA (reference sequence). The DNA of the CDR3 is TGCAGTGCTAGAGATCCCCGGGACTCCCGAGGATTAGAGACCCAGTACTTC. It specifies CSARDPRDSRGLETQYF.

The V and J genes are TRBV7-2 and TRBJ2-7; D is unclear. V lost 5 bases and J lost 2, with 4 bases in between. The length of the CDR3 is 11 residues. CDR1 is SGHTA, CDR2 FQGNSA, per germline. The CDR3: CASSMTYEQYF. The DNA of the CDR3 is TGTGCCAGCAGCATGACCTACGAGCAGTACTTC.

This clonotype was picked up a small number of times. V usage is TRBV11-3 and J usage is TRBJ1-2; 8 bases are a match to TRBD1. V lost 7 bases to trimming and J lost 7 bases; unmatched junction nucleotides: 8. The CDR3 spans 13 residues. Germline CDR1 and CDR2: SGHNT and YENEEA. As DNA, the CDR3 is TGTGCCAGCACCCGGACAGGGTTGTTTGGCTACACCTTC. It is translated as CASTRTGLFGYTF. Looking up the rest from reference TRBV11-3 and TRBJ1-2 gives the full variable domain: EAGVVQSPRYKIIEKKQPVAFWCNPISGHNTLYWYLQNLGQGPELLIRYENEEAVDDSQLPKDRFSAERLKGVDSTLKIQPAELGDSAVYLCASTRTGLFGYTFGSGTRLTVV.

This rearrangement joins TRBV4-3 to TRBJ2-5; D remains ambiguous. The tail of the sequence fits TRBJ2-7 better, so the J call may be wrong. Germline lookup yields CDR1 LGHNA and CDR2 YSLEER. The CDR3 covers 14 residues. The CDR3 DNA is TGCGCCAGCAGCCAAGATCGAGTCGACTACGAGCAGTACTTC. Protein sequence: CASSQDRVDYEQYF.

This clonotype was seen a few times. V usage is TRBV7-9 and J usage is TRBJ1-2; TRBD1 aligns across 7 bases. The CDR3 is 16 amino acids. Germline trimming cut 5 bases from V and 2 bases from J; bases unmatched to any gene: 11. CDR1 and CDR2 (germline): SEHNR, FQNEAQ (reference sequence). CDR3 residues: CASSKGTVEKNYGYTF. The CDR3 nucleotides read TGTGCCAGCAGCAAGGGGACAGTAGAAAAAAACTATGGCTACACCTTC. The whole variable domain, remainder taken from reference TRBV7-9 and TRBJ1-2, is DTGVSQNPRHKITKRGQNVTFRCDPISEHNRLYWYRQTLGQGPEFLTYFQNEAQLEKSRLLSDRFSAERPKGSFSTLEIQRTEQGDSAMYLCASSKGTVEKNYGYTFGSGTRLTVV.

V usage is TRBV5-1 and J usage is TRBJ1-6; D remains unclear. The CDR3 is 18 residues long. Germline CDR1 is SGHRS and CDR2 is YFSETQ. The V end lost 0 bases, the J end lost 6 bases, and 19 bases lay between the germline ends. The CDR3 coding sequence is TGCGCCAGCAGCTTGGAATTTGGTGGCGTTACACGTAATTCACCCCTCCACTTT. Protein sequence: CASSLEFGGVTRNSPLHF.

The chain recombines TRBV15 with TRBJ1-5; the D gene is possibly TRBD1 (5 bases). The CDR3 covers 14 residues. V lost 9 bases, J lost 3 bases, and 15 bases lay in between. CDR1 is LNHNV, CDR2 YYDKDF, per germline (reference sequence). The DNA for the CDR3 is TGTGCCACAGGGGTATCCGGTTACAATCAGCCCCAGCATTTT. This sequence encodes CATGVSGYNQPQHF.